This TCR beta chain was retrieved from a study of beta chain features in type 1 diabetes. Study-level information: Cell yields, age and gender were similar between patients and healthy donors. Findings and limits, study-wide: People with Type 1 diabetes carried modestly yet significantly shorter TCRB CDR3s in all four CD4+ subsets. Comparison showed that naive, central memory and Treg TCRB repertoires appeared more similar among patients than among healthy donors.

CD4+ cells of the naive, central memory, regulatory and stem cell-like memory types were sorted via CD45RO/CCR7/CD25/CD127/CD95/CD27. The whole isolated RNA underwent reverse transcription, so sequencing captured expressed TCRB transcripts. Naive, central memory and regulatory T cell samples produced a mean of approximately 4 million reads. Clones were sequenced by immunoSEQ multiplex PCR, and TCRdb holds only the in-frame ones, with some missing. The data hold around 100,000 clones, with 28% observed a single time. CDR1 MDHEN and CDR2 SYDVKM come from the germline V gene. The V gene end was trimmed by 4 bases and the J gene end by 6 bases; junction bases not matched to a gene: 4. The CDR3 consists of 14 residues. A word on this clone: Its specificity is not known.

The chain employs TRBV28 and TRBJ1-5; 9 bases map to TRBD1. Sequenced material: central memory CD4+ T cells from blood. This sequence was found in a woman aged 18-29 years with type 1 diabetes. The CDR3 DNA follows: TGTGCCAGCAGTTCAGGACAGGGGACTCAGCCCCAGCATTTT. As protein: CASSSGQGTQPQHF. Full variable domain (outside the CDR3, taken from reference TRBV28 and TRBJ1-5): DVKVTQSSRYLVKRTGEKVFLECVQDMDHENMFWYRQDPGLGLRLIYFSYDVKMKEKGDIPEGYSVSREKKERFSLILESASTNQTSMYLCASSSGQGTQPQHFGDGTRLSIL.